This T cell receptor (beta chain) stems from a study of T cells in localized non-small cell lung cancer. Clones were read by immunoSEQ multiplex PCR, and TCRdb kept only the in-frame ones, dropping some. Among roughly 27,000 clones, around 92% were seen once, and the ten largest hold 4% to 5%. The CDR3 spans 13 residues. The ends were cut back, 0 bases at V and 3 bases at J, with 9 bases in the middle. CDR1 GTSNPN and CDR2 SVGIG come from the germline V gene (reference sequence). The sequence was obtained from a woman between 35 and 75 years old with stage III lung adenocarcinoma. This specimen was peripheral blood mononuclear cells, taken before any cancer treatment. The rearrangement joins TRBV30 to TRBJ2-7; D remains unclear. In nucleotides, the CDR3 is TGTGCCTGGAGTGTAACAGAAATCTACGAGCAGTACTTC. This gives the protein CAWSVTEIYEQYF.